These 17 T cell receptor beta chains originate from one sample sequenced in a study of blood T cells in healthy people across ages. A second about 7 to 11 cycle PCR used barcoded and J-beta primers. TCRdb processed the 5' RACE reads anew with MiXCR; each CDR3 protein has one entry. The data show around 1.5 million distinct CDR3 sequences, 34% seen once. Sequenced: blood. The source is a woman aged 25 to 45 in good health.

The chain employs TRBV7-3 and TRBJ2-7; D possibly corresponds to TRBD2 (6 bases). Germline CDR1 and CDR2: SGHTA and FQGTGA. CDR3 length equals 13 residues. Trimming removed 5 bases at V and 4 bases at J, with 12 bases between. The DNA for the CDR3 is TGTGCCAGCAGCGCCTATGGGGGGTACGAGCAGTACTTC. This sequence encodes CASSAYGGYEQYF.

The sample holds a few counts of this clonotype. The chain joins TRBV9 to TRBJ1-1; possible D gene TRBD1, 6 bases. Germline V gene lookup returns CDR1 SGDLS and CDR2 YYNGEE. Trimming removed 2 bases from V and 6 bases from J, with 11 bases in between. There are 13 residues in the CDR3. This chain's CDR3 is CASSVTGFSEAFF. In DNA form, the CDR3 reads TGTGCCAGCAGCGTCACAGGGTTTTCTGAAGCTTTCTTT.

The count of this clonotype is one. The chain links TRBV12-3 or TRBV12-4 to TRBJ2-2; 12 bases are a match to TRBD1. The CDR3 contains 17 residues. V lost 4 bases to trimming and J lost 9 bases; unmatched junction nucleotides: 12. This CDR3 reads CASSSYSGTGGLRELFF. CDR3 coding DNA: TGTGCCAGCAGTTCGTACTCCGGGACAGGGGGCCTTCGGGAGCTGTTTTTT.

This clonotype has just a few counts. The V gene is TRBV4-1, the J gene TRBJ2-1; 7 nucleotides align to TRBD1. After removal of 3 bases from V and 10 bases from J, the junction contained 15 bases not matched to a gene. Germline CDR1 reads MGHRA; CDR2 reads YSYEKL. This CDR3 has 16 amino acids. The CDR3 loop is CASSHDPATGTREQFF. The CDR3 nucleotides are TGCGCCAGCAGCCATGACCCCGCGACAGGGACGCGCGAGCAGTTCTTC.

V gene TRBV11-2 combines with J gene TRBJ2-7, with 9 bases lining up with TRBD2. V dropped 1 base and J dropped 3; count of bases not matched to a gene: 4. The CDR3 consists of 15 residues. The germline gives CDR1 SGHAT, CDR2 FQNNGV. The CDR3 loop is CASSLGHSGSYEQYF. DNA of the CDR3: TGTGCCAGCAGCTTAGGTCATAGCGGGAGCTACGAGCAGTACTTC.

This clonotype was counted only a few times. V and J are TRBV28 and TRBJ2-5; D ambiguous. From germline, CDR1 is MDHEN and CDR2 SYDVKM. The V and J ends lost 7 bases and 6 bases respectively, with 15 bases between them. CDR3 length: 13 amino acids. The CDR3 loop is CASTRRSGQTQYF. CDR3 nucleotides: TGTGCCAGCACTAGACGGTCAGGACAGACCCAGTACTTC.

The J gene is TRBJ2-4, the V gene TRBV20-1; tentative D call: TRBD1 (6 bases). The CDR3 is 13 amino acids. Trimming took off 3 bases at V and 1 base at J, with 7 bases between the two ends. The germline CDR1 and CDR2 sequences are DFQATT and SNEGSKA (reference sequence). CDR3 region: CSASQGAKNIQYF. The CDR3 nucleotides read TGCAGTGCTAGTCAGGGGGCCAAAAACATTCAGTACTTC.

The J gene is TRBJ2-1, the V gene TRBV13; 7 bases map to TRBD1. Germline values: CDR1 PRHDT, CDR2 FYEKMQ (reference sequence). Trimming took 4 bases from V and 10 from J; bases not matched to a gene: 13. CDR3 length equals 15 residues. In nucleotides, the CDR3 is TGTGCCAGCAGCTCGGGGACAGTCGCTACCTACGAGCAGTTCTTC. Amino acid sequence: CASSSGTVATYEQFF. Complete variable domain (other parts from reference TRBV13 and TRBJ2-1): AAGVIQSPRHLIKEKRETATLKCYPIPRHDTVYWYQQGPGQDPQFLISFYEKMQSDKGSIPDRFSAQQFSDYHSELNMSSLELGDSALYFCASSSGTVATYEQFFGPGTRLTVL.

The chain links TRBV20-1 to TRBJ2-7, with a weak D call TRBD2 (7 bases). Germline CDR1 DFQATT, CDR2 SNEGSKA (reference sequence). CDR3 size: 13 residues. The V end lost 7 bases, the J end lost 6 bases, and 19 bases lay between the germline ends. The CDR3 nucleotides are TGCAGTGTCTTTGAGCGGGACACCCCCGAGCAGTACTTC. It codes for CSVFERDTPEQYF.

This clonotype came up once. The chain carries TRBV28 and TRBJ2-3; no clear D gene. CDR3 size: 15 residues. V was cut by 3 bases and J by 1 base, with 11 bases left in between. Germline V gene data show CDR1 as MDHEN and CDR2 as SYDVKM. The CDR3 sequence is CASSFLRMGTDTQYF. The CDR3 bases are TGTGCCAGCAGTTTCTTGCGGATGGGCACAGATACGCAGTATTTT.

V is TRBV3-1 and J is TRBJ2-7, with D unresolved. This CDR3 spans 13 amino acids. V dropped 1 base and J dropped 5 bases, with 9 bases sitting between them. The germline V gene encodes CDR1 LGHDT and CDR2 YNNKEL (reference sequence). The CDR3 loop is CASSQGRIHEQYF. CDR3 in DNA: TGTGCCAGCAGCCAAGGTCGGATCCACGAGCAGTACTTC.

CDR3 region: CSVGGTKGTNYGYTF. The CDR3 DNA reads as TGCAGCGTGGGTGGAACGAAAGGAACTAACTATGGCTACACCTTC. The rearrangement joins TRBV29-1 to TRBJ1-2; D remains unclear. The ends were cut back, 6 bases at V and 0 bases at J, with 17 bases in the middle. The CDR3 sequence is 15 residues long. Germline CDR1 reads SQVTM; CDR2 reads ANQGSEA.

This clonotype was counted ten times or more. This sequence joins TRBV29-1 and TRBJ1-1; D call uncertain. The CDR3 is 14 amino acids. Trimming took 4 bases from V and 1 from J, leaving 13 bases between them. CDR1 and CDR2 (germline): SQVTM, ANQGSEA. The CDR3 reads CSVGFKGRNTEAFF. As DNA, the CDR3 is TGCAGCGTTGGATTTAAAGGGAGGAACACTGAAGCTTTCTTT.

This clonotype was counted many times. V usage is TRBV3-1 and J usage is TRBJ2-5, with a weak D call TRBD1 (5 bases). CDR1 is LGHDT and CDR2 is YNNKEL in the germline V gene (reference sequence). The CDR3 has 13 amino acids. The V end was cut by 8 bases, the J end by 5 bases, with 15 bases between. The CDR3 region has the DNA TGTGCCAGCTCACCAGGGTTGGAGGAGACCCAGTACTTC. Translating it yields CASSPGLEETQYF.

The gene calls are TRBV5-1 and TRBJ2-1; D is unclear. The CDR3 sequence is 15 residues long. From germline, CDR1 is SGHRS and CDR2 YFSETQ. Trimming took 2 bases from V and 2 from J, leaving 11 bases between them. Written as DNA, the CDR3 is TGCGCCAGCAGCTTCGTGGCGTTAGCCTACAATGAGCAGTTCTTC. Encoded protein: CASSFVALAYNEQFF. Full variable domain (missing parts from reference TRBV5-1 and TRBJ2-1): KAGVTQTPRYLIKTRGQQVTLSCSPISGHRSVSWYQQTPGQGLQFLFEYFSETQRNKGNFPGRFSGRQFSNSRSEMNVSTLELGDSALYLCASSFVALAYNEQFFGPGTRLTVL.

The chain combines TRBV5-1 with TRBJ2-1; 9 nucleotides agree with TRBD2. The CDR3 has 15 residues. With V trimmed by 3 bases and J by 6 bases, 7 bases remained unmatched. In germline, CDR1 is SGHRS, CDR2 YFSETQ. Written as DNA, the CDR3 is TGCGCCAGCAGCTCCGGGACTAGCAAAGTCAATGAGCAGTTCTTC. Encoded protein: CASSSGTSKVNEQFF.

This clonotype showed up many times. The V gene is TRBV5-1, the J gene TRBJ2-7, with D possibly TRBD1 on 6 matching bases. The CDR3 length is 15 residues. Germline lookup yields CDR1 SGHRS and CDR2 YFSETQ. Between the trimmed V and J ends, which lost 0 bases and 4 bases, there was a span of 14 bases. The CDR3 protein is CASSLDTGNWYEQYF. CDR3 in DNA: TGCGCCAGCAGCTTGGATACAGGGAATTGGTACGAGCAGTACTTC.